This T cell receptor (beta chain) was captured in a study of beta chain features in type 1 diabetes. General study results and limits: Any role of HLA type in TCRB rearrangement remained unresolved here. Naive, central memory and Treg TCRB repertoires appeared more alike in patients than in healthy donors. Across all four CD4+ subsets, people with type 1 diabetes showed modestly shorter TCRB CDR3s. PCR may have favored shorter templates equally in patients and controls.

The V end lost 4 bases, the J end lost 2 bases, and 10 bases lay between the germline ends. This CDR3 has 13 residues. Per germline, CDR1 SGHRS and CDR2 YFSETQ. Note on this clone: Antigen unknown.

In all sorted populations, purity surpassed 95%. Investigators reverse transcribed all isolated RNA, so they sequenced expressed TCRB transcripts. Here immunoSEQ multiplex PCR was the method, and the copy in TCRdb shows in-frame clones only, minus some. In the table there are a few hundred thousand clones, around 22% of which are singletons. This TCR derives from a woman under 40 with type 1 diabetes. The chain links TRBV5-1 to TRBJ2-7, with D perhaps TRBD2 (6 bases). Sequenced sample: naive CD4+ T cells from blood. The CDR3 sequence is CASSITSTYEQYF. CDR3 bases: TGCGCCAGCAGCATCACTAGCACCTACGAGCAGTACTTC.